The TCR beta chain described here comes from a study of shared clonotypes between healthy human individuals. Only in-frame clones appear in the TCRdb table, and some are missing; sequencing was by immunoSEQ multiplex PCR. Of approximately 1,000,000 clones in the sample, approximately 75% were seen once. V was pared by 1 base and J by 1 base, with 1 base of the junction left unmatched. The CDR3 has 15 amino acids. CDR1 and CDR2 from the germline V gene are SGHRS and YFSETQ. J is TRBJ1-2 and V is TRBV5-1; 10 bases match TRBD1. The sequencing sample was made of memory CD4+ T cells from PBMCs. Specified subset: CD45RA-negative fraction. The receptor comes from a young man in good health. Some clones in this sample may be carry-over from other donors' samples. CDR3 region: CASSLRDRGNYGYTF. As DNA, the CDR3 is TGCGCCAGCAGCTTGAGGGACAGGGGTAACTATGGCTACACCTTC.